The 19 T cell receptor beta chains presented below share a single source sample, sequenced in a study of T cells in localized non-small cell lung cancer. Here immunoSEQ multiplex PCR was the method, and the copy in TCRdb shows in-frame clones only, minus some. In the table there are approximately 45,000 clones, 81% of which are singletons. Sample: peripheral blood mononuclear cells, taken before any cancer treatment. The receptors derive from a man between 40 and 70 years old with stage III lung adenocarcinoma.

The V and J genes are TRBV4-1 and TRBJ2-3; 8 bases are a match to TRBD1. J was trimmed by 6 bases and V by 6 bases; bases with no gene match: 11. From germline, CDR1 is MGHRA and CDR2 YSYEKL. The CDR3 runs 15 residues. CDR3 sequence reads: CASRDDRGSGDTQYF. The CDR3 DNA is TGCGCCAGCAGGGACGACAGGGGTTCTGGTGATACGCAGTATTTT.

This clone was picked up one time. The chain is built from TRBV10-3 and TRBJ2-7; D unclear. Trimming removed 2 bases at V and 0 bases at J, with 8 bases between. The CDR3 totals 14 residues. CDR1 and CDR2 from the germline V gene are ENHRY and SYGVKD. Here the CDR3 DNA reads TGTGCCATCAGTGAGGCTAGTAGCTCCTACGAGCAGTACTTC. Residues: CAISEASSSYEQYF.

The CDR3 DNA reads TGTGCCAGCAGTTACGAGGGTCAGACCCAGTACTTC. Residues: CASSYEGQTQYF. The chain couples TRBV6-6 to TRBJ2-5, with D perhaps TRBD2 (5 bases). The CDR3 runs to 12 residues. The V gene lost 2 bases and the J gene lost 6 bases, with 7 bases spanning the gap. The germline V gene has CDR1 MNHNY and CDR2 SVGAGI (reference sequence).

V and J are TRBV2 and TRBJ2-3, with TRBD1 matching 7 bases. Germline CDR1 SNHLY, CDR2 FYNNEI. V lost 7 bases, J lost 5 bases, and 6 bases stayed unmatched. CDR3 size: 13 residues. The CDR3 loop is CASNRDSEDTQYF. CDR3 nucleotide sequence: TGTGCCAGCAATCGGGACAGCGAAGATACGCAGTATTTT. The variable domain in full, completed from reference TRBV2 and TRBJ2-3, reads EPEVTQTPSHQVTQMGQEVILRCVPISNHLYFYWYRQILGQKVEFLVSFYNNEISEKSEIFDDQFSVERPDGSNFTLKIRSTKLEDSAMYFCASNRDSEDTQYFGPGTRLTVL.

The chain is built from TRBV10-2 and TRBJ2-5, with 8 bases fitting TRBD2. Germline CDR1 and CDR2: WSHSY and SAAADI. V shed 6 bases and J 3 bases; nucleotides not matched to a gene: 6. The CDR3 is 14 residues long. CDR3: CASRGVSGEETQYF. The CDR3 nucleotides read TGCGCCAGCAGAGGAGTTAGCGGGGAAGAGACCCAGTACTTC.

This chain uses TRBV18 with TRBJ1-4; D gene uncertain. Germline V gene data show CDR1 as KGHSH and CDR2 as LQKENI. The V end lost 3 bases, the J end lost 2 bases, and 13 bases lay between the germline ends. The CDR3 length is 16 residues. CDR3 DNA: TGTGCCAGCTCACCGTTGCCGGCCCTGACTAATGAAAAACTGTTTTTT. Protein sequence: CASSPLPALTNEKLFF.

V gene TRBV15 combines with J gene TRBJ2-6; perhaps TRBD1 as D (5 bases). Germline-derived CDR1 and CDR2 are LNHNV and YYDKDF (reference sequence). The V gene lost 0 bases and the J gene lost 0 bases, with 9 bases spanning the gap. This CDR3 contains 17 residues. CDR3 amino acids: CATSREGRISGANVLTF. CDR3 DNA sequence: TGTGCCACCAGCAGAGAGGGGCGAATCTCTGGGGCCAACGTCCTGACTTTC.

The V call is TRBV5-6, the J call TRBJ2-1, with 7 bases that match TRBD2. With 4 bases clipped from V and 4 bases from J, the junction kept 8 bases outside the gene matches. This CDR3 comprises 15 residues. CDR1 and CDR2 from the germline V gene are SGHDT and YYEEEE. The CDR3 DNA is TGTGCCAGCAGCCCCGAGCGGGGTATTTACAATGAGCAGTTCTTC. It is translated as CASSPERGIYNEQFF.

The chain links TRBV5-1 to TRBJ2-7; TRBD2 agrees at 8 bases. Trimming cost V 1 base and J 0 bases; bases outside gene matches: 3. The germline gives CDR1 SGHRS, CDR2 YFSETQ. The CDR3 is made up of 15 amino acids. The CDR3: CASSLWSGGSYEQYF. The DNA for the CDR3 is TGCGCCAGCAGCTTGTGGAGCGGGGGCTCCTACGAGCAGTACTTC.

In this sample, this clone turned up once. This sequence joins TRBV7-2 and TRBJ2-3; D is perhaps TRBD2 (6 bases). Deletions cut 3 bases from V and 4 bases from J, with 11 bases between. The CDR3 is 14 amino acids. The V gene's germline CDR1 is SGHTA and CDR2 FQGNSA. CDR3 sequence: CASSLEGIADTQYF. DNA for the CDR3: TGTGCCAGCAGCTTGGAGGGGATCGCAGATACGCAGTATTTT.

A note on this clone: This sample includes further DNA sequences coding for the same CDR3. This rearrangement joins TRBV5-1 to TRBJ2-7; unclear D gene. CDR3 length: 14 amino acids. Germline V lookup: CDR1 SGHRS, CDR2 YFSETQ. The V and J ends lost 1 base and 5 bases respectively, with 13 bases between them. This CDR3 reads CASSLTGLADEQYF. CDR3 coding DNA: TGCGCCAGCAGCTTGACCGGTCTGGCAGACGAGCAGTACTTC.

Here the CDR3 reads CASSWAGPGYTF. DNA of the CDR3: TGTGCCAGCAGCTGGGCGGGTCCAGGCTACACCTTC. The chain carries TRBV5-6 and TRBJ1-2; D is unresolved. The germline V gene has CDR1 SGHDT and CDR2 YYEEEE. The CDR3 length is 12 residues. The V and J ends lost 3 bases and 8 bases respectively, with 11 bases between them.

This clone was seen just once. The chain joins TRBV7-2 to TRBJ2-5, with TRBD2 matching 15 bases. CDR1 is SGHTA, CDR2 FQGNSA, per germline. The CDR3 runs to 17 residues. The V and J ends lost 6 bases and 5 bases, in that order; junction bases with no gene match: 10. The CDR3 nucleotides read TGTGCCAGCAGTCCTGGACTAGCGGGGGGGCCGGGGGAGACCCAGTACTTC. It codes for CASSPGLAGGPGETQYF.

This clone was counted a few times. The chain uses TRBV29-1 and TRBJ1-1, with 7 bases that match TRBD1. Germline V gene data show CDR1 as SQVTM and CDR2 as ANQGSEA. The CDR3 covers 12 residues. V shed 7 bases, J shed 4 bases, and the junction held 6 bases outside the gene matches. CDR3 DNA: TGCAGCGATTACAGGGGAAGCACTGAAGCTTTCTTT. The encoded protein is CSDYRGSTEAFF.

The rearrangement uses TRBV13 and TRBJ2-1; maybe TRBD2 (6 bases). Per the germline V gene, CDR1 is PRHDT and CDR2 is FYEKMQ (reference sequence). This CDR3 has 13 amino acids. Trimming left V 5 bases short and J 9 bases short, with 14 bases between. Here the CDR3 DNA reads TGTGCCAGCAGCCCCACAGAGGAGGGTGAGCAGTTCTTC. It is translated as CASSPTEEGEQFF.

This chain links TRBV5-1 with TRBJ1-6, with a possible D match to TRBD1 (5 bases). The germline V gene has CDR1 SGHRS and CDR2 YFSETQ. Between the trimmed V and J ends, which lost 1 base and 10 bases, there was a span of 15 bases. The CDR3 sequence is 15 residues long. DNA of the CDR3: TGCGCCAGCAGCTTGAACCAGGGACGGGGATCACCCCTCCACTTT. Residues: CASSLNQGRGSPLHF.

DNA of the CDR3: TGCGCCAGCAGCCCAACAAAGGGTGAGATAAGCTACGAGCAGTACTTC. This codes for CASSPTKGEISYEQYF. This sequence joins TRBV5-1 and TRBJ2-7; no clear D gene. The germline V gene has CDR1 SGHRS and CDR2 YFSETQ. V lost 4 bases to trimming and J lost 3 bases, with 20 bases between them. This CDR3 has 16 residues.

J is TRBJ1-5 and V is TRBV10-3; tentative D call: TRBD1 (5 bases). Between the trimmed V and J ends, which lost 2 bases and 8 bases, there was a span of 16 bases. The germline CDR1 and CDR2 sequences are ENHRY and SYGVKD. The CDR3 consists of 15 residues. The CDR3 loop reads CAISETRETDKPQHF. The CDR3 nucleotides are TGTGCCATCAGTGAGACCCGAGAGACAGATAAGCCCCAGCATTTT.

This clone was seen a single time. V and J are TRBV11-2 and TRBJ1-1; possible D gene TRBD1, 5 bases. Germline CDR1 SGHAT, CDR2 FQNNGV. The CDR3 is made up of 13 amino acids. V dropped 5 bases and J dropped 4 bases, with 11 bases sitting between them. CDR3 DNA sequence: TGTGCCAGCAGCCTAAGACAGTTCACTGAAGCTTTCTTT. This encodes CASSLRQFTEAFF.